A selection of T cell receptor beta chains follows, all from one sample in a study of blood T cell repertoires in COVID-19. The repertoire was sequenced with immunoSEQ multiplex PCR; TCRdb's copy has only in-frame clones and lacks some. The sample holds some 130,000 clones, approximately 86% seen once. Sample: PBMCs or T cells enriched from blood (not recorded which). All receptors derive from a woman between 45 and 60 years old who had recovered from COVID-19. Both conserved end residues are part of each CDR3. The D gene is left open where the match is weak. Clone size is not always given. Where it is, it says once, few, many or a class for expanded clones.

CATNKAGGEQYF	TGTGCCACCAACAAGGCGGGGGGTGAGCAGTACTTC	TRBD2	TRBV24-1	TRBJ2-7	NA
CASSEAINRDTDTQYF	TGTGCCAGCAGTGAAGCGATAAACAGGGACACAGATACGCAGTATTTT	NA	TRBV25-1	TRBJ2-3	NA
CASSLDRGFYNEQFF	TGTGCCAGCAGCTTAGACAGGGGTTTTTACAATGAGCAGTTCTTC	TRBD1	TRBV7-3	TRBJ2-1	NA
CASSDLPLQGNTEAFF	TGTGCCAGCAGCGATTTACCTTTACAGGGGAACACTGAAGCTTTCTTT	NA	TRBV7-9	TRBJ1-1	NA
CASSEPGGRLLPLPEQYF	TGTGCCAGCAGTGAACCAGGGGGTCGATTACTCCCCCTGCCCGAGCAGTACTTC	TRBD1	TRBV2	TRBJ2-7	NA
CASGFDTAEGAQHF	TGTGCTAGTGGTTTCGACACCGCGGAAGGGGCCCAGCATTTT	NA	TRBV12-5	TRBJ1-5	NA
CASMGTGTGTYEQYF	TGTGCCAGTATGGGAACCGGGACAGGGACCTACGAGCAGTACTTC	TRBD1	TRBV19	TRBJ2-7	NA
CASSQVAGDETQYF	TGTGCCAGCAGCCAAGTCGCAGGGGATGAGACCCAGTACTTC	NA	TRBV3-1/TRBV3-2	TRBJ2-5	NA
CASSLNGEAYNSPLHF	TGTGCCAGCAGCTTAAATGGGGAGGCCTATAATTCACCCCTCCACTTT	NA	TRBV7-2	TRBJ1-6	NA
CASSISGGGKNIQYF	TGTGCCAGCAGCATTAGCGGGGGGGGCAAAAACATTCAGTACTTC	TRBD2	TRBV6-5	TRBJ2-4	NA
CASSPLAGGAGNEQFF	TGTGCCAGCAGCCCACTAGCGGGGGGGGCGGGGAATGAGCAGTTCTTC	TRBD2	TRBV7-9	TRBJ2-1	NA
CASSQYRTDQNQPQHF	TGCGCCAGCAGCCAATACAGGACAGACCAAAATCAGCCCCAGCATTTT	NA	TRBV4-3	TRBJ1-5	many
CASRLAGGPGTGELFF	TGTGCCAGCCGACTAGCGGGGGGCCCTGGGACCGGGGAGCTGTTTTTT	TRBD2	TRBV19	TRBJ2-2	NA
CASSFLEGWTRRYNEQFF	TGTGCCAGCAGCTTCCTGGAGGGGTGGACACGTCGGTACAATGAGCAGTTCTTC	NA	TRBV12-1	TRBJ2-1	NA
CASSGYIGGAGANVLTF	TGTGCCAGCAGCGGTTATATAGGAGGGGCCGGGGCCAACGTCCTGACTTTC	NA	TRBV9	TRBJ2-6	once
CASSQETTGVGYTF	TGCGCCAGCAGCCAAGAGACAACAGGGGTAGGCTACACCTTC	TRBD1	TRBV4-3	TRBJ1-2	NA
CASSRTGGDQPQHF	TGTGCCAGCAGCCGGACAGGGGGCGACCAGCCCCAGCATTTT	TRBD1	TRBV6-5	TRBJ1-5	NA
CASSFFRAGGTDTQYF	TGTGCCAGCAGTTTCTTCCGAGCGGGGGGAACGGATACGCAGTATTTT	TRBD2	TRBV27	TRBJ2-3	NA
CASSTDRGRGGYTF	TGTGCCAGTAGCACGGACAGGGGGCGCGGGGGCTACACCTTC	TRBD1	TRBV19	TRBJ1-2	NA
CASSPMDSGTEAFF	TGTGCCAGCTCACCAATGGATTCGGGCACTGAAGCTTTCTTT	NA	TRBV18	TRBJ1-1	NA
CASSLAPTGNHPQHF	TGTGCCAGCAGCTTAGCGCCGACAGGAAATCATCCCCAGCATTTT	NA	TRBV7-9	TRBJ1-5	few
CASSGQGGRSEAFF	TGTGCCAGTAGTGGGCAGGGCGGCCGGTCTGAAGCTTTCTTT	NA	TRBV19	TRBJ1-1	once
CASGQGKGGYTF	TGTGCCAGCGGACAGGGGAAAGGTGGCTACACCTTC	TRBD1	TRBV2	TRBJ1-2	NA
CASITRGTGDNGYTF	TGTGCCAGTATAACTCGGGGTACAGGGGATAATGGCTACACCTTC	TRBD1	TRBV19	TRBJ1-2	once
CASSLGPASYNSPLHF	TGTGCCAGCAGCTTAGGGCCCGCTTCCTATAATTCACCCCTCCACTTT	NA	TRBV11-2	TRBJ1-6	NA
CASSGPPGGSSNEQFF	TGTGCCAGCAGCGGGCCCCCGGGGGGAAGTAGCAATGAGCAGTTCTTC	TRBD2	TRBV9	TRBJ2-1	NA
CASSQMGLAGGRVYEQYF	TGTGCCAGCAGCCAAATGGGACTAGCGGGGGGCCGGGTCTACGAGCAGTACTTC	TRBD2	TRBV3-1/TRBV3-2	TRBJ2-7	NA
CASSEGGQETQYF	TGCGCCAGCAGTGAAGGGGGCCAAGAGACCCAGTACTTC	NA	TRBV10-1	TRBJ2-5	NA
CASSQRGWDRRHSVYGYTF	TGCGCCAGCAGCCAAAGGGGATGGGACAGGCGCCATTCGGTCTATGGCTACACCTTC	TRBD1	TRBV4-3	TRBJ1-2	NA
CASSDRDRSEKLFF	TGCGCCAGCAGTGACCGGGACAGGAGTGAAAAACTGTTTTTT	TRBD1	TRBV10-1	TRBJ1-4	NA
CASSPRPSSGNTIYF	TGTGCCAGCAGCCCCCGCCCTAGCTCTGGAAACACCATATATTTT	NA	TRBV9	TRBJ1-3	NA
CASSPRDRVAGANVLTF	TGTGCCAGTAGCCCCCGGGACAGGGTAGCTGGGGCCAACGTCCTGACTTTC	TRBD1	TRBV19	TRBJ2-6	NA
CASSGTSGGDTQYF	TGTGCCAGCAGTGGGACTAGCGGGGGAGATACGCAGTATTTT	TRBD2	TRBV6-4	TRBJ2-3	NA
CASSGAVQGSYEQYF	TGTGCCAGTAGTGGCGCTGTCCAGGGCTCCTACGAGCAGTACTTC	NA	TRBV19	TRBJ2-7	NA
CASRSAGVGPQPQHF	TGTGCCAGCAGGTCAGCAGGGGTGGGTCCTCAGCCCCAGCATTTT	NA	TRBV6-5	TRBJ1-5	NA
CSVDGKGTSAGELFF	TGCAGCGTTGACGGGAAGGGGACTTCGGCCGGGGAGCTGTTTTTT	NA	TRBV29-1	TRBJ2-2	few
CASSLSGDSYNEQYF	TGTGCCAGCAGCTTGTCCGGAGACTCCTACAACGAGCAGTACTTC	NA	TRBV5-8	TRBJ2-7	NA
CAWSQAGYEQYF	TGTGCCTGGAGCCAAGCGGGCTACGAGCAGTACTTC	NA	TRBV30	TRBJ2-7	NA
CASSLVADPNEKLFF	TGTGCCAGCAGCTTAGTTGCGGATCCTAATGAAAAACTGTTTTTT	NA	TRBV7-2	TRBJ1-4	NA
CASSQVGGGSYEQYF	TGTGCCAGCAGCCAAGTCGGGGGGGGTTCCTACGAGCAGTACTTC	TRBD2	TRBV14	TRBJ2-7	NA
CANLGTSQETQYF	TGTGCCAACCTCGGGACATCTCAAGAGACCCAGTACTTC	NA	TRBV2	TRBJ2-5	once
CASSPGVGSYEQYF	TGTGCTAGCAGCCCAGGGGTGGGTTCCTACGAGCAGTACTTC	NA	TRBV7-7	TRBJ2-7	NA
CASSAHAPQGAEGQPQHF	TGTGCCAGCAGTGCACACGCACCTCAGGGGGCTGAAGGTCAGCCCCAGCATTTT	TRBD1	TRBV6-1	TRBJ1-5	NA
CASINWQGFTGELFF	TGTGCCAGCATTAACTGGCAGGGGTTCACCGGGGAGCTGTTTTTT	NA	TRBV2	TRBJ2-2	NA
CASSQGTSGTADTQYF	TGCGCCAGCAGCCAAGGGACTAGCGGGACTGCAGATACGCAGTATTTT	TRBD2	TRBV4-1	TRBJ2-3	NA
CASSHLGQGRVNQPQHF	TGTGCCAGCAGCCACTTGGGGCAGGGAAGGGTCAATCAGCCCCAGCATTTT	NA	TRBV7-8	TRBJ1-5	NA